This T cell receptor beta chain was captured by sequencing in a study of T cell responses to AZD1222 COVID-19 vaccine. Points from the study as a whole: Clonal diversity may have been underestimated, and the donors were mostly white British, with more females than males. Just a handful of AZD1222 recipients tested seropositive at baseline.

A word on this clone: Its antigen is still unknown.

The repertoire was sequenced with immunoSEQ multiplex PCR; TCRdb's copy has only in-frame clones and lacks some. The sample includes 190,000 or so clones, over 85% of them seen just once. Combined were second doses at about 4 or about 12 weeks. The length of the CDR3 is 18 residues. The starting material was peripheral blood, obtained 28 days after the second AZD1222 dose. The rearrangement uses TRBV21-1 and TRBJ2-7; the table's D call, TRBD2, was not checked against the DNA. TRBV21-1 is listed as a pseudogene. The clonotype was recovered from an adult who received the AZD1222 COVID-19 vaccine. The CDR3 DNA reads TGTGCCAGCCGTAAACTCGAGGCGGGGGGGCTTGTATGGTACGAGCAGTACTTC. Encoded protein: CASRKLEAGGLVWYEQYF.